The next 5 T cell receptor beta chains were all read from a single sample in a study of blood T cells in healthy people across ages. Sample-barcoded 5' priming and a J-beta primer mix drove a second PCR of 7 to 11 cycles. TCRdb recomputed calls from the 5' RACE reads with MiXCR, one row per CDR3 protein. Here the sample spans fewer than 2 million distinct CDR3 sequences, about 39% being singletons. The sequenced material came from blood. These receptor sequences come from a human donor in good health.

This clonotype came up a few times. The rearrangement joins TRBV29-1 to TRBJ2-3, with D hard to call. Germline CDR1 reads SQVTM; CDR2 reads ANQGSEA. Trimming left V 3 bases short and J 3 bases short, with 10 bases between. The CDR3 sequence is 13 residues long. CDR3 in DNA: TGCAGCGTTGATACCCTTGGGACAGATACGCAGTATTTT. Its protein is CSVDTLGTDTQYF.

The chain couples TRBV7-2 to TRBJ2-5; D may be TRBD1 (6 bases). Germline loops: CDR1 SGHTA, CDR2 FQGNSA. The ends were cut back, 5 bases at V and 1 base at J, with 20 bases in the middle. The CDR3 sequence is 17 residues long. This CDR3 is CASSPNPQDRLQETQYF. The DNA of the CDR3 is TGTGCCAGCAGCCCCAACCCCCAGGACAGACTCCAAGAGACCCAGTACTTC.

The chain has TRBV7-3 and TRBJ1-1; the D gene is possibly TRBD1 (5 bases). Deletions cut 10 bases from V and 3 bases from J, with 15 bases between. The CDR3 loop spans 13 amino acids. Per the germline V gene, CDR1 is SGHTA and CDR2 is FQGTGA. DNA for the CDR3: TGTGCCACAAGAGCACTGGGGGACACTGAAGCTTTCTTT. Encoded protein: CATRALGDTEAFF.

The chain joins TRBV4-3 to TRBJ1-2; 8 nucleotides line up with TRBD1. Germline-derived CDR1 and CDR2 are LGHNA and YSLEER. This CDR3 is 16 amino acids long. Unmatched junction bases numbered 9, after V lost 3 bases and J lost 3 bases. The CDR3 sequence: CASSHGLTGEDYGYTF. The DNA of the CDR3 is TGCGCCAGCAGCCATGGACTGACAGGGGAAGACTATGGCTACACCTTC.

This clonotype showed up just a few times. The V call is TRBV7-2, the J call TRBJ1-2; possibly TRBD1 for D (5 bases). Germline CDR1 reads SGHTA; CDR2 reads FQGNSA. This CDR3 region has 16 residues. Between the trimmed V and J ends, which lost 1 base and 4 bases, there was a span of 16 bases. The CDR3 spells CASSLVARQSPYGYTF. The CDR3 nucleotides are TGTGCCAGCAGCTTAGTCGCCAGACAGTCGCCCTATGGCTACACCTTC. Full variable domain (remainder filled in from reference TRBV7-2 and TRBJ1-2): GAGVSQSPSNKVTEKGKDVELRCDPISGHTALYWYRQSLGQGLEFLIYFQGNSAPDKSGLPSDRFSAERTGGSVSTLTIQRTQQEDSAVYLCASSLVARQSPYGYTFGSGTRLTVV.